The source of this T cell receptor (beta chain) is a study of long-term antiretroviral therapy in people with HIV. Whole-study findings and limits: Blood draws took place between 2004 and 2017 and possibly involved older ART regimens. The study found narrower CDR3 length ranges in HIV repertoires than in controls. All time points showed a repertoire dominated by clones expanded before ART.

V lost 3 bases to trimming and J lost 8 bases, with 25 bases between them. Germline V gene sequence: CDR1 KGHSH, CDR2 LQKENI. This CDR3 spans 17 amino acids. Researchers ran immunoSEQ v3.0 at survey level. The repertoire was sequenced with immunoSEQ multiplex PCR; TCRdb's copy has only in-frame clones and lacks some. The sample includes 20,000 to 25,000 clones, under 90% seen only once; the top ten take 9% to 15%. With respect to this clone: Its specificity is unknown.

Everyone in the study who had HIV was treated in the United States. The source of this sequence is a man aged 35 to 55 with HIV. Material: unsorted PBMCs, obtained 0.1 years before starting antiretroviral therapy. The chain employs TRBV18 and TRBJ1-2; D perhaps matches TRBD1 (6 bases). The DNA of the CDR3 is TGTGCCAGCTCACCCCCCAAAGCGGACAGCCGTCTATCGGGCTACACCTTC. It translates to CASSPPKADSRLSGYTF.